Sequencing of this T cell receptor beta chain was carried out in a study of cytomegalovirus exposure and HLA in healthy donors. Study-wide points: Previous analysis showed most TCR beta V segments were productive about 87% or about 30% of the time. Across donors, sequencing depth was assumed by presence/absence analyses to be roughly uniform.

As regards this clone: Its antigen is unidentified.

In the PCR, 60 Vbeta and 13 Jbeta primers were used. Sequencing was performed with immunoSEQ multiplex PCR; in TCRdb, only in-frame clones are kept and a portion is missing. The repertoire has 100,000 to 150,000 clones, 60% to 85% of them found once; the top ten carry roughly 3.2%. V lost 5 bases to trimming and J lost 4 bases, with 12 bases between them. The CDR3 is 14 amino acids. Germline V lookup: CDR1 WNHNN, CDR2 SYGVQD (reference sequence). Sequenced input: PBMCs. V is TRBV10-1 and J is TRBJ2-1; tentative D call: TRBD1 (5 bases). The TCR sequence derives from a man aged 30 to 45 in good health and CMV-seronegative. Here the CDR3 DNA reads TGCGCCAGCAGTTTGGACAAGTTATACAATGAGCAGTTCTTC. Residues: CASSLDKLYNEQFF.